This passage covers 21 T cell receptor beta chains from one sample sequenced in a study of blood T cell repertoires in COVID-19. Sequencing was performed with immunoSEQ multiplex PCR; in TCRdb, only in-frame clones are kept and a portion is missing. This sample carries about 480,000 clones, 85% to 90% of them seen once, and the ten largest clones take approximately 0.9%. Material: peripheral blood. The receptors shown here come from a man younger than 30 with COVID-19, enrolled during active disease.

The V gene is TRBV5-1, the J gene TRBJ2-1; 9 nucleotides agree with TRBD1. Trimming at V came to 5 bases and at J to 0 bases, leaving 3 bases not matched to a gene. The CDR3 consists of 15 residues. CDR1 and CDR2 from the germline V gene are SGHRS and YFSETQ. The CDR3 loop reads CASSTGGRSYNEQFF. The CDR3 DNA is TGCGCCAGCAGTACAGGGGGCCGCTCCTACAATGAGCAGTTCTTC.

This chain links TRBV14 with TRBJ2-7; perhaps TRBD1 as D (5 bases). CDR3 length equals 13 residues. The germline V and J ends were trimmed by 5 bases and 2 bases, with 10 bases remaining between them. Germline CDR1 SGHDN, CDR2 FVKESK. The CDR3, as DNA: TGTGCCAGCAGCGCACAGGATACCTACGAGCAGTACTTC. As protein: CASSAQDTYEQYF.

V is TRBV9 and J is TRBJ1-4; D is unclear. Germline V gene lookup returns CDR1 SGDLS and CDR2 YYNGEE. Trimming cost V 0 bases and J 3 bases, with 6 bases left between them. The CDR3 contains 14 residues. CDR3 bases: TGTGCCAGCAGCGTAGATTTAGCTAATGAAAAACTGTTTTTT. Residues: CASSVDLANEKLFF.

The chain couples TRBV2 to TRBJ2-7, with 10 bases aligning to TRBD1. Unmatched junction bases numbered 5, after V lost 5 bases and J lost 4 bases. The CDR3 has 14 amino acids. The germline V gene encodes CDR1 SNHLY and CDR2 FYNNEI. CDR3 sequence: CASSKGQGTYEQYF. CDR3 sequence (DNA): TGTGCCAGCAGTAAGGGACAGGGGACATACGAGCAGTACTTC.

In this sample, this clone turned up a few times. V usage is TRBV11-2 and J usage is TRBJ2-7; 7 nucleotides align to TRBD1. With V trimmed by 2 bases and J by 1 base, 5 bases remained unmatched. The CDR3 contains 15 residues. Germline CDR1 is SGHAT and CDR2 is FQNNGV. The chain's CDR3 is CASSLFSRGSYEQYF. In DNA form, the CDR3 reads TGTGCCAGCAGCTTATTCTCCAGGGGGTCCTACGAGCAGTACTTC.

V and J are TRBV2 and TRBJ1-5, with TRBD1 identical over 9 bases. The CDR3 extends over 13 amino acids. J was trimmed by 5 bases and V by 5 bases; bases with no gene match: 1. Germline V lookup: CDR1 SNHLY, CDR2 FYNNEI. This CDR3 reads CASSWTGDQPQHF. Here the CDR3 DNA reads TGTGCCAGCAGTTGGACAGGGGATCAGCCCCAGCATTTT.

This sequence joins TRBV5-1 and TRBJ2-3; 7 bases align to TRBD2. V shed 4 bases and J 5 bases; nucleotides not matched to a gene: 7. The length of the CDR3 is 14 residues. Germline lookup yields CDR1 SGHRS and CDR2 YFSETQ. The CDR3 DNA sequence: TGCGCCAGCAGCCAACCGGGGGGTGGAGATACGCAGTATTTT. It yields the protein CASSQPGGGDTQYF.

The chain links TRBV4-1 to TRBJ2-7; no definite D call. This CDR3 is built from 15 residues. CDR1 MGHRA and CDR2 YSYEKL come from the germline V gene. Between the trimmed V and J ends, which lost 0 bases and 0 bases, there was a span of 9 bases. The DNA for the CDR3 is TGCGCCAGCAGCCAAGAGTCTCACACCTCCTACGAGCAGTACTTC. Translating it yields CASSQESHTSYEQYF.

V gene TRBV12-5 combines with J gene TRBJ2-3; TRBD1 agrees at 8 bases. The V gene end was trimmed by 6 bases and the J gene end by 3 bases; junction bases not matched to a gene: 8. Germline V lookup: CDR1 LGHNT, CDR2 FRNRAP. CDR3 length: 15 residues. The CDR3 DNA reads TGTGCTAGTGGGCGTCGGACAGGGAGGACAGATACGCAGTATTTT. Its protein product is CASGRRTGRTDTQYF.

This clone was counted once. The chain carries TRBV6-5 and TRBJ2-3; 10 bases match TRBD2. V was pared by 0 bases and J by 4 bases, with 4 bases of the junction left unmatched. Per the germline V gene, CDR1 is MNHEY and CDR2 is SVGAGI. This CDR3 is built from 16 residues. This CDR3 is CASSYSTSGLADTQYF. Written as DNA, the CDR3 is TGTGCCAGCAGTTACTCGACTAGCGGGTTGGCAGATACGCAGTATTTT.

This clone has only one observation. This chain connects TRBV13 to TRBJ2-5; possibly TRBD1 for D (5 bases). Deletions cut 2 bases from V and 10 bases from J, with 11 bases between. CDR3 length equals 12 residues. The germline V gene encodes CDR1 PRHDT and CDR2 FYEKMQ (reference sequence). CDR3 DNA: TGTGCCAGCAGCTTAAATCAGGGTAACCAGTACTTC. This translates into CASSLNQGNQYF.

The rearrangement links TRBV2 to TRBJ1-4; 9 nucleotides align to TRBD1. With V trimmed by 3 bases and J by 5 bases, 7 bases remained unmatched. Germline values: CDR1 SNHLY, CDR2 FYNNEI. The CDR3 consists of 16 residues. The CDR3 DNA sequence: TGTGCCAGCAGTGACAGGTCTGGGACAGGGAATGAAAAACTGTTTTTT. It translates to CASSDRSGTGNEKLFF.

This rearrangement joins TRBV7-8 to TRBJ1-2; D possibly corresponds to TRBD1 (5 bases). Trimming stripped 5 bases from V and 2 bases from J, with 15 bases between. The CDR3 covers 15 residues. In germline, CDR1 is SGHVS, CDR2 FQNEAQ. The CDR3 DNA reads as TGTGCCAGCAGCCCCCTTTCAGGGTTAAACTATGGCTACACCTTC. Translation gives CASSPLSGLNYGYTF.

V and J are TRBV24-1 and TRBJ2-1, with unresolved D. CDR1 is KGHDR and CDR2 is SFDVKD in the germline V gene. The ends were cut back, 0 bases at V and 3 bases at J, with 5 bases in the middle. The CDR3 sequence is 14 residues long. CDR3 sequence (DNA): TGTGCCACCAGTGATTTGTCAGGCTACAATGAGCAGTTCTTC. Residues: CATSDLSGYNEQFF.

The chain is built from TRBV19 and TRBJ1-1; 8 nucleotides align to TRBD1. This CDR3 contains 15 residues. Germline CDR1 and CDR2: LNHDA and SQIVND (reference sequence). The V and J ends lost 10 bases and 2 bases, in that order; junction bases with no gene match: 12. Written as DNA, the CDR3 is TGTGCCACCATTCCCGGGACAGGAATAAACACTGAAGCTTTCTTT. Protein: CATIPGTGINTEAFF.

The genes are TRBV4-1 and TRBJ2-1; 7 nucleotides align to TRBD1. This CDR3 contains 17 residues. CDR1 MGHRA and CDR2 YSYEKL come from the germline V gene. The V and J ends lost 0 bases and 10 bases, in that order; junction bases with no gene match: 15. CDR3 coding DNA: TGCGCCAGCAGCCAAGACCAACAGGGGTGGAGCGGCAGCGAGCAGTTCTTC. The encoded protein is CASSQDQQGWSGSEQFF.

The V gene is TRBV6-5, the J gene TRBJ1-2; 7 bases are shared with TRBD1. The V gene end was trimmed by 2 bases and the J gene end by 4 bases; junction bases not matched to a gene: 4. Germline V lookup: CDR1 MNHEY, CDR2 SVGAGI. This CDR3 spans 14 amino acids. The CDR3 spells CASSYEGGIYGYTF. CDR3 in DNA: TGTGCCAGCAGTTACGAAGGGGGCATCTATGGCTACACCTTC.

The rearrangement joins TRBV27 to TRBJ2-1; no firm D call. V lost 4 bases and J lost 7, with 23 bases in between. Germline V gene data show CDR1 as MNHEY and CDR2 as SMNVEV (reference sequence). The CDR3 is made up of 17 amino acids. CDR3 residues: CASSSLSREPPPNEQFF. The CDR3 DNA is TGTGCCAGCAGTTCCCTATCCCGAGAGCCTCCCCCAAATGAGCAGTTCTTC.

This rearrangement joins TRBV11-2 to TRBJ1-6, with TRBD1 matching 8 bases. V lost 2 bases and J lost 11; bases outside the gene matches: 8. This CDR3 comprises 15 residues. CDR1 SGHAT and CDR2 FQNNGV come from the germline V gene. As DNA, the CDR3 is TGTGCCAGCAGCTTAACCGCAGGGGGCGCACCACCCCTCCACTTT. This translates into CASSLTAGGAPPLHF.

The chain employs TRBV19 and TRBJ2-7, with D maybe TRBD1 (5 bases). This CDR3 is 11 amino acids long. Per germline, CDR1 LNHDA and CDR2 SQIVND (reference sequence). V was pared by 5 bases and J by 3 bases, with 5 bases between. The CDR3 reads CASSQGYEQYF. The CDR3 nucleotides are TGTGCCAGTAGTCAGGGCTACGAGCAGTACTTC.

The chain is built from TRBV7-9 and TRBJ1-1; D uncertain. CDR1 and CDR2 from the germline V gene are SEHNR and FQNEAQ (reference sequence). The CDR3 is 14 amino acids. The V gene lost 5 bases and the J gene lost 4 bases, with 14 bases spanning the gap. CDR3 region: CASSPRAGVTEAFF. Written as DNA, the CDR3 is TGTGCCAGCAGCCCCCGTGCGGGTGTCACTGAAGCTTTCTTT.